The source of this T cell receptor (beta chain) is a study of PD-1 blockade in classical Hodgkin lymphoma. Stated time point: cycle 4 day 1 (C4D1), after six to seven weeks of nivolumab. Brentuximab vedotin exposure varied, and every patient relapsed after autologous stem cell transplantation. Thawed PBMCs underwent magnetic negative selection to yield purified CD4+ T cells. This CDR3 is 16 amino acids long. In germline, CDR1 is SGHTA, CDR2 FQGNSA. The J segment lost 6 bases and the V segment lost 5 bases, leaving 12 bases of the junction unmatched. Generated by immunoSEQ multiplex PCR, the TCRdb table keeps only in-frame clones and is missing some. The sample carries 20,000 to 25,000 clones, around 68% recorded once.

The sequence was collected from a human donor with classical Hodgkin lymphoma. The chain couples TRBV7-2 to TRBJ2-2; TRBD2 aligns across 7 bases. The sequenced sample was CD4+ T cells from blood, obtained before the fourth cycle of nivolumab. In DNA, the CDR3 is TGTGCCAGCAGCCCAACGCCCGGGGGGAGGGCCGGGGAGCTGTTTTTT. Its protein is CASSPTPGGRAGELFF.